This TCR beta chain emerged from a study of T cell responses to AZD1222 COVID-19 vaccine. Sequencing used immunoSEQ multiplex PCR; TCRdb keeps in-frame clones, though not all of them. The sample lists 120,000 to 150,000 clones, just over 90% occurring once. V dropped 0 bases and J dropped 4 bases, with 12 bases sitting between them. Germline V gene lookup returns CDR1 LGHDT and CDR2 YNNKEL (reference sequence). The CDR3 consists of 15 residues. The source was peripheral blood, collected on day 0 of AZD1222 vaccination. The rearrangement uses TRBV3-1 (or the pseudogene TRBV3-2) and TRBJ1-2, with D perhaps TRBD1 (5 bases). The receptor's source is an adult in good health. CDR3 protein: CASSQDPGGIYGYTF. As DNA, the CDR3 is TGTGCCAGCAGCCAAGATCCTGGGGGGATCTATGGCTACACCTTC.